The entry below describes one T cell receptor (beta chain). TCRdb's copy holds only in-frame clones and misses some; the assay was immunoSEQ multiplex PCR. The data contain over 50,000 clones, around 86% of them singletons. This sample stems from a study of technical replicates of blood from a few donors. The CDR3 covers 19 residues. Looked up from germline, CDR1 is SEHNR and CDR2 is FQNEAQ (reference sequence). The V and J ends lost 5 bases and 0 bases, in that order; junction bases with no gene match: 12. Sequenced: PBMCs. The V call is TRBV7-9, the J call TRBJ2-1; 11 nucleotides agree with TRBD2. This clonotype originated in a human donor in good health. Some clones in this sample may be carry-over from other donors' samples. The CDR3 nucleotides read TGTGCCAGCAGCCCCGAAGGGGGACTAGCGGCAAGCTCCTACAATGAGCAGTTCTTC. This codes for CASSPEGGLAASSYNEQFF. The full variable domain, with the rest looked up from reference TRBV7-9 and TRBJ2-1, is DTGVSQNPRHKITKRGQNVTFRCDPISEHNRLYWYRQTLGQGPEFLTYFQNEAQLEKSRLLSDRFSAERPKGSFSTLEIQRTEQGDSAMYLCASSPEGGLAASSYNEQFFGPGTRLTVL.